This TCR beta chain is from a study of shared clonotypes between healthy human individuals. Methods used by the authors: ImmunoSEQ yielded junction-only sequences lacking quality scores, so filtering differed. The data were produced by immunoSEQ multiplex PCR, yet TCRdb's version contains in-frame clones alone and is incomplete. V and J calls and clone size come straight from that table; D and trimming were deduced from the DNA. Among over a million clones, approximately 97% were seen once, and the ten largest hold roughly 1.2%. The study drew all its donors from Caucasian adults living in Nashville, Tennessee. The study, taken as a whole, reports: Despite large depth, rarefaction showed incomplete sorted-subset sequencing. Few donors limited the genetic and exposure-history diversity represented.

CDR1 is WNHNN, CDR2 SYGVQD, per germline (reference sequence). This CDR3 spans 14 amino acids. The V and J ends lost 3 bases and 0 bases respectively, with 6 bases between them. Points on this clone: Its antigen is unidentified.

The chain has TRBV10-1 and TRBJ1-3; TRBD1 is a possible D gene (5 bases). What was sequenced was naive CD4+ T cells sorted from blood. The subset is: CD45RA+ positively selected. This clonotype was obtained from a man aged 25-40 years in good health. CDR3 in amino acids: CASSDRVSGNTIYF. The CDR3 region has the DNA TGCGCCAGCAGTGACAGGGTCTCTGGAAACACCATATATTTT.